A selection of T cell receptor beta chains follows, all from one sample in a study of T-cell reconstitution after alpha-beta-depleted transplantation in children. TCRdb used MiXCR to reprocess the PCR reads, holding one entry per CDR3 protein. The sample includes approximately 240,000 distinct CDR3 sequences, 9.7% of them seen just once. The sequenced sample was PBMCs from the stem cell graft donor, obtained from the stem cell graft. The origin of the receptors is a human donor who donated a stem cell graft to a child with SCID. Both conserved end residues are part of each CDR3. A D gene is named only where the DNA matches it firmly. Size is omitted from some rows. Given values are once, few, many or a class for expanded clones.

len,j_gene,abundance,v_gene,d_gene,CDR3aa,CDR3nt
13,TRBJ2-5,.,TRBV18,.,CASSPSLAETQYF,TGTGCCAGCTCACCGTCCCTAGCGGAGACCCAGTACTTC
15,TRBJ2-5,many,TRBV2,TRBD2,CASSDLAGGGETQYF,TGTGCCAGCAGTGACTTAGCGGGGGGGGGAGAGACCCAGTACTTC
13,TRBJ2-5,many,TRBV2,.,CASSPGTQETQYF,TGTGCCAGCAGCCCGGGAACCCAAGAGACCCAGTACTTC
12,TRBJ2-7,many,TRBV7-2,.,CASSFRAGEQYF,TGTGCCAGCAGCTTCAGGGCTGGCGAGCAGTACTTC
14,TRBJ1-6,few,TRBV10-3,TRBD1,CANGRTGDNSPLHF,TGTGCCAACGGGAGGACAGGGGATAATTCACCCCTCCACTTT
18,TRBJ2-3,many,TRBV20-1,TRBD2,CSARDPGLAGAPEDTQYF,TGCAGTGCTAGAGATCCGGGACTAGCGGGGGCCCCTGAGGATACGCAGTATTTT
15,TRBJ2-3,many,TRBV19,.,CASSIMGLATDTQYF,TGTGCCAGTAGTATTATGGGACTTGCCACAGATACGCAGTATTTT
13,TRBJ1-1,many,TRBV2,.,CASSFDSGTEAFF,TGTGCCAGCAGTTTTGATTCGGGGACAGAAGCTTTCTTT
12,TRBJ2-5,many,TRBV6-5,.,CASSYPGETQYF,TGTGCCAGCAGTTACCCCGGAGAGACCCAGTACTTC
16,TRBJ1-2,many,TRBV20-1,.,CSARDLTTVSNYGYTF,TGCAGTGCTAGAGATCTCACTACAGTCTCTAACTATGGCTACACCTTC
15,TRBJ2-3,many,TRBV20-1,TRBD2,CSASRLAGLTDTQYF,TGCAGTGCTAGTCGCCTAGCGGGGCTCACAGATACGCAGTATTTT
14,TRBJ2-7,many,TRBV5-1,TRBD1,CASSLFGQGYEQYF,TGCGCCAGCAGCTTGTTCGGACAGGGCTACGAGCAGTACTTC
13,TRBJ2-1,few,TRBV7-8,.,CAMGGGPYNEQFF,TGTGCCATGGGCGGGGGCCCTTACAATGAGCAGTTCTTC
15,TRBJ1-5,many,TRBV7-8,.,CASSLIRDSNQPQHF,TGTGCCAGCAGCCTAATCAGGGATAGCAATCAGCCCCAGCATTTT
15,TRBJ1-4,many,TRBV15,.,CATSRRQGIWEKLFF,TGTGCCACCAGCAGAAGGCAGGGGATTTGGGAAAAACTGTTTTTT
14,TRBJ2-7,.,TRBV20-1,TRBD2,CSADSHWEGYEQYF,TGCAGTGCCGACTCCCATTGGGAGGGCTACGAGCAGTACTTC
13,TRBJ1-1,many,TRBV20-1,.,CSARQGRDTEAFF,TGCAGTGCTAGACAGGGAAGAGACACTGAAGCTTTCTTT
18,TRBJ1-5,.,TRBV28,.,CASTLLYRDKSSNQPQHF,TGTGCCAGCACCCTATTGTACCGGGACAAATCTAGCAATCAGCCCCAGCATTTT
15,TRBJ2-5,many,TRBV5-6,.,CASSQRQVFQETQYF,TGTGCCAGCAGCCAGCGACAGGTCTTCCAAGAGACCCAGTACTTC
19,TRBJ2-5,many,TRBV11-2,TRBD2,CASSVTGTRDLAWEETQYF,TGTGCCAGCAGCGTAACCGGGACTAGAGACCTAGCATGGGAAGAGACCCAGTACTTC
13,TRBJ1-4,many,TRBV20-1,.,CSARDRVQGGVFF,TGCAGTGCTAGGGACAGAGTCCAAGGGGGGGTGTTTTTT
13,TRBJ1-2,many,TRBV7-2,.,CASSLVAEGGYTF,TGTGCCAGCAGCTTAGTAGCGGAGGGTGGCTACACCTTC
13,TRBJ1-4,many,TRBV20-1,.,CSARSGKGEKLFF,TGCAGTGCTAGAAGTGGGAAGGGTGAAAAACTGTTTTTT
13,TRBJ1-2,many,TRBV5-1,TRBD1,CASRDRGLYGYTF,TGCGCCAGCAGGGACAGGGGGCTCTATGGCTACACCTTC
14,TRBJ1-5,many,TRBV20-1,.,CSASPGRINQPQHF,TGCAGTGCTAGTCCCGGACGGATCAATCAGCCCCAGCATTTT
14,TRBJ2-2,many,TRBV4-1,TRBD1,CASSQPDRVGELFF,TGCGCCAGCAGCCAACCCGACAGGGTTGGGGAGCTGTTTTTT
11,TRBJ1-2,many,TRBV29-1,.,CSVRDVYGYTF,TGCAGCGTTCGGGACGTTTATGGCTACACCTTC
13,TRBJ2-7,many,TRBV5-6,.,CASSFGRVYEQYF,TGTGCCAGCAGCTTCGGGCGAGTCTACGAGCAGTACTTC
16,TRBJ2-7,.,TRBV7-2,.,CASSIGSGELGYEQYF,TGTGCCAGTAGCATTGGGAGTGGAGAACTTGGGTACGAGCAGTACTTC
16,TRBJ2-5,many,TRBV7-2,.,CASSPRQALLQETQYF,TGTGCCAGCAGCCCCCGGCAGGCCCTTTTGCAAGAGACCCAGTACTTC
14,TRBJ2-3,.,TRBV20-1,.,CSAEVVHSTDTQYF,TGCAGTGCCGAGGTGGTGCATAGCACAGATACGCAGTATTTT
15,TRBJ2-5,many,TRBV28,TRBD1,CASSPSGTARESQYF,TGTGCCAGCAGTCCCTCCGGGACAGCAAGAGAGTCCCAGTACTTC
19,TRBJ2-1,.,TRBV12-3/TRBV12-4,.,CACSLRPEQYPGYYNEQFF,TGTGCCTGCAGTTTAAGACCTGAACAGTACCCGGGCTATTACAATGAGCAGTTCTTC
15,TRBJ2-7,many,TRBV4-2,TRBD2,CASSQGTSGVYEQYF,TGTGCCAGCAGCCAAGGGACTAGCGGGGTCTACGAGCAGTACTTC
15,TRBJ2-5,many,TRBV20-1,.,CSARDKTPSTETQYF,TGCAGTGCTAGAGATAAGACCCCGTCAACGGAGACCCAGTACTTC
15,TRBJ1-2,many,TRBV5-1,TRBD1,CASTWGPGQPYGYTF,TGCGCCAGCACGTGGGGCCCGGGACAGCCATATGGCTACACCTTC
16,TRBJ1-5,many,TRBV12-3/TRBV12-4,.,CASSGSGGPSNQPQHF,TGTGCCAGCAGTGGCTCGGGGGGACCTAGCAATCAGCCCCAGCATTTT
14,TRBJ1-6,many,TRBV5-5,.,CASSGRGFETPLHF,TGTGCCAGCAGCGGGAGGGGATTTGAGACACCCCTCCACTTT
16,TRBJ2-5,many,TRBV12-3/TRBV12-4,TRBD2,CASSPTSGGLKETQYF,TGTGCCAGCAGTCCGACTAGCGGGGGGTTAAAAGAGACCCAGTACTTC
17,TRBJ1-2,many,TRBV4-3,.,CASSQDSLGTENYGYTF,TGCGCCAGCAGCCAAGATTCATTAGGGACGGAAAACTATGGCTACACCTTC
13,TRBJ1-5,many,TRBV20-1,.,CSARVKGGQPQHF,TGCAGTGCTAGAGTCAAGGGGGGTCAGCCCCAGCATTTT
15,TRBJ1-1,many,TRBV7-8,TRBD1,CASSLGVDRVTEAFF,TGTGCCAGCAGCTTAGGGGTCGACAGGGTAACTGAAGCTTTCTTT
15,TRBJ2-2,many,TRBV5-1,.,CASSLPPANTGELFF,TGCGCCAGCAGCTTGCCCCCCGCGAACACCGGGGAGCTGTTTTTT
15,TRBJ1-1,many,TRBV29-1,TRBD1,CSVEGAAGGGSEAFF,TGCAGCGTTGAAGGGGCCGCAGGGGGTGGCTCTGAAGCTTTCTTT
15,TRBJ2-3,many,TRBV5-1,TRBD1,CASSFRDRSSDTQYF,TGCGCCAGCAGCTTTCGGGACAGGTCCTCAGATACGCAGTATTTT
14,TRBJ1-1,many,TRBV3-1,TRBD1,CASSQEWGQGPAFF,TGTGCCAGCAGCCAAGAATGGGGACAGGGCCCAGCTTTCTTT
19,TRBJ2-3,many,TRBV11-2,.,CASSLVAAGAKRSTDTQYF,TGTGCCAGCAGCTTAGTAGCGGCAGGAGCCAAACGTAGCACAGATACGCAGTATTTT
15,TRBJ1-2,many,TRBV19,TRBD1,CASSLPMGQVYGYTF,TGTGCCAGTAGTTTACCGATGGGACAGGTCTATGGCTACACCTTC
15,TRBJ2-2,.,TRBV5-1,TRBD1,CASSLPGQGGGELFF,TGCGCCAGCAGTTTGCCCGGACAGGGCGGCGGGGAGCTGTTTTTT
13,TRBJ1-1,many,TRBV29-1,.,CSAWGTSNTEAFF,TGCAGCGCCTGGGGGACATCGAACACTGAAGCTTTCTTT
14,TRBJ2-7,many,TRBV5-1,.,CASRPDRGGHEQYF,TGCGCCAGCAGACCAGACAGGGGAGGGCACGAGCAGTACTTC
14,TRBJ1-2,many,TRBV5-1,.,CASSLGTGFYGYTF,TGCGCCAGCAGCTTGGGTACGGGGTTCTATGGCTACACCTTC
15,TRBJ1-6,few,TRBV12-3/TRBV12-4,TRBD1,CASTPTGGDNSPLHF,TGTGCCAGCACCCCGACAGGGGGCGATAATTCACCCCTCCACTTT
12,TRBJ2-5,few,TRBV5-1,.,CASSLEGATQYF,TGCGCCAGCAGCTTGGAAGGGGCAACCCAGTACTTC
15,TRBJ2-3,.,TRBV10-2,TRBD2,CASVRLAGGTDTQYF,TGCGCCAGCGTAAGACTAGCGGGGGGCACAGATACGCAGTATTTT
15,TRBJ1-1,many,TRBV12-3/TRBV12-4,.,CASSLAGGLGTEAFF,TGTGCCAGCAGTTTAGCGGGGGGGCTGGGCACTGAAGCTTTCTTT
16,TRBJ1-6,many,TRBV4-3,TRBD1,CASSQSGGTGDSPLHF,TGCGCCAGCAGCCAATCGGGAGGGACAGGGGATTCACCCCTCCACTTT
14,TRBJ1-1,.,TRBV6-1,TRBD1,CASRSRGEGTEAFF,TGTGCCAGCAGATCCAGGGGGGAGGGCACTGAAGCTTTCTTT
12,TRBJ1-5,many,TRBV28,.,CASTGSNQPQHF,TGTGCCAGTACAGGGAGCAATCAGCCCCAGCATTTT
16,TRBJ2-3,many,TRBV5-1,.,CASSLAALARTDTQYF,TGCGCCAGCAGCTTGGCCGCTCTAGCTCGCACAGATACGCAGTATTTT